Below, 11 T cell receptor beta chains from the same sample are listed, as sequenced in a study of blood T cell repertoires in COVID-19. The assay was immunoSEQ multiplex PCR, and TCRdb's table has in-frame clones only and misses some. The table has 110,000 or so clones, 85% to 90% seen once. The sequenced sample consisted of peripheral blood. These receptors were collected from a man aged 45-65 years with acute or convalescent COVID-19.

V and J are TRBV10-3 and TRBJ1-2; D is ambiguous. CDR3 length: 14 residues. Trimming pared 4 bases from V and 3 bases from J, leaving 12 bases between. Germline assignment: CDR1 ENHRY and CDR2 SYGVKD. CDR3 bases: TGTGCCATCAGTGTAAGCAGCGGCGACTATGGCTACACCTTC. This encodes CAISVSSGDYGYTF.

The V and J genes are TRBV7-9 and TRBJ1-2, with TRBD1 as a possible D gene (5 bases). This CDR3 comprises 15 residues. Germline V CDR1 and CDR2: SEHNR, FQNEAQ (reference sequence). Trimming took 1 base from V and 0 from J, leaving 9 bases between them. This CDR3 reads CASSLGGLANYGYTF. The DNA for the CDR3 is TGTGCCAGCAGCTTAGGGGGCCTAGCTAACTATGGCTACACCTTC.

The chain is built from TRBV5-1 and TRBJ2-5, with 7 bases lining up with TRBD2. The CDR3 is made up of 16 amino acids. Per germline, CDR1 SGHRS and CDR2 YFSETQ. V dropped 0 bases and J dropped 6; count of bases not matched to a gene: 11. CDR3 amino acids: CASSLASGRERKTQYF. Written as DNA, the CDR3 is TGCGCCAGCAGCTTGGCAAGTGGGCGGGAGAGAAAGACCCAGTACTTC.

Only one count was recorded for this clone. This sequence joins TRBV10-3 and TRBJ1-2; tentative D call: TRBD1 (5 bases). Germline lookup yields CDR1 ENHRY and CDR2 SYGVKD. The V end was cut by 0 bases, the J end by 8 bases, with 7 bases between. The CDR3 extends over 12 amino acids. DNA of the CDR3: TGTGCCATCAGTGAGTCGGGGCGAGGCTACACCTTC. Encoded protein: CAISESGRGYTF.

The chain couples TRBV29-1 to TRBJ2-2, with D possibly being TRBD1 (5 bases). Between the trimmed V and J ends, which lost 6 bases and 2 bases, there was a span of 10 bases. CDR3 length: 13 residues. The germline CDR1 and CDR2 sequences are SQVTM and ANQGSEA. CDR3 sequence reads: CSVLGANTGELFF. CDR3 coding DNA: TGCAGCGTCCTAGGGGCTAACACCGGGGAGCTGTTTTTT.

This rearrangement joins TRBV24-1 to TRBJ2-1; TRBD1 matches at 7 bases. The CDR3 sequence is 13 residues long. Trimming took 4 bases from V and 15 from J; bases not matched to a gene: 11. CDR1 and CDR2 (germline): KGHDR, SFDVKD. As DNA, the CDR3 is TGTGCCACCAGTGACCACGGGACAGTCCCCTGGTTCTTC. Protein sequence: CATSDHGTVPWFF.

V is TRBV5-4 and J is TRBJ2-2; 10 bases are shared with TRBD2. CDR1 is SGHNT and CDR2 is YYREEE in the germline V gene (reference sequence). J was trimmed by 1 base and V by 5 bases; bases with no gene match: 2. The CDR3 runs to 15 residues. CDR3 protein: CASSLAGGNTGELFF. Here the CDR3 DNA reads TGTGCCAGCAGTTTAGCGGGAGGGAACACCGGGGAGCTGTTTTTT. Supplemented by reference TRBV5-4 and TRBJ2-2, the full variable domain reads ETGVTQSPTHLIKTRGQQVTLRCSSQSGHNTVSWYQQALGQGPQFIFQYYREEENGRGNFPPRFSGLQFPNYSSELNVNALELDDSALYLCASSLAGGNTGELFFGEGSRLTVL.

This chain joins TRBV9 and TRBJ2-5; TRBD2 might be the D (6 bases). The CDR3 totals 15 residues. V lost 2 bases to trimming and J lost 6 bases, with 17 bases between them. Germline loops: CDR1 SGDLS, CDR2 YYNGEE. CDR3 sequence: CASSVRLGAGQTQYF. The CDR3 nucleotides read TGTGCCAGCAGCGTTAGACTAGGGGCCGGGCAGACCCAGTACTTC.

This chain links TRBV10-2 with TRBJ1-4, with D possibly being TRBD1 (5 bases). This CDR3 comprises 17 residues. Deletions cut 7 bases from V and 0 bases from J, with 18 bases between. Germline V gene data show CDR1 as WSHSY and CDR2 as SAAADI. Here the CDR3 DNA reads TGCGCCAGCAAGGGTGGACAAAACTATGCAACTAATGAAAAACTGTTTTTT. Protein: CASKGGQNYATNEKLFF.

CDR3 in amino acids: CASSPYSGGTGGLETQYF. CDR3 coding DNA: TGTGCCAGCAGTCCGTATTCGGGAGGGACAGGGGGCCTGGAGACCCAGTACTTC. V gene TRBV14 combines with J gene TRBJ2-5; 12 nucleotides agree with TRBD1. CDR3 length: 18 amino acids. Germline CDR1 is SGHDN and CDR2 is FVKESK. J lost 5 bases, V lost 6 bases, and 16 bases had no gene match. Variable domain in full (rest from reference TRBV14 and TRBJ2-5): EAGVTQFPSHSVIEKGQTVTLRCDPISGHDNLYWYRRVMGKEIKFLLHFVKESKQDESGMPNNRFLAERTGGTYSTLKVQPAELEDSGVYFCASSPYSGGTGGLETQYFGPGTRLLVL.

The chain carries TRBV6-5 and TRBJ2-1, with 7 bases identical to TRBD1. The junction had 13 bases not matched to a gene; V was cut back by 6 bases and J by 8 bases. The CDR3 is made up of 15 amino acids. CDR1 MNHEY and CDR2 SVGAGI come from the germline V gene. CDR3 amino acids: CASRPTGNGGYEQFF. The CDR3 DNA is TGTGCCAGCAGGCCGACAGGGAATGGGGGCTATGAGCAGTTCTTC.